The entry that follows covers one TCR beta chain sequence. The antigen is not known. Sequenced by immunoSEQ multiplex PCR; TCRdb stores in-frame clones only, minus some. The data contain 130,000 to 150,000 clones, about 92% of them seen just once; the ten biggest clones take up approximately 12%. These data belong to a study of T cell responses to AZD1222 COVID-19 vaccine. Study conclusions and caveats: After the peak T cell response, and only then, were repertoires sampled.

The ends were cut back, 2 bases at V and 4 bases at J, with 13 bases in the middle. Per germline, CDR1 SGHDT and CDR2 YYEEEE. The length of the CDR3 is 16 residues. This chain joins TRBV5-6 and TRBJ1-6; tentative D call: TRBD1 (6 bases). The sample consisted of peripheral blood, taken after recovery from COVID-19. The source of this sequence is an adult who had recovered from COVID-19. CDR3 sequence: CASSFGQRIYNSPLHF. The CDR3 DNA is TGTGCCAGCAGCTTTGGACAGCGAATTTATAATTCACCCCTCCACTTT.